This T cell receptor (beta chain) was recovered during a study of blood T cell repertoires in COVID-19 (dated by TCRdb to the early 2020s). For the wider study: The collaborator samples originated in the United States, Italy and Spain and spanned the acute and convalescent phases of COVID-19. Subjects who had been exposed to COVID-19, were actively infected with it, or had recovered from it provided the deeply sampled blood TCRbeta repertoires that made up the dataset. A freely available public database, intended as a resource for researchers studying the immune response to SARS-CoV-2, is where the repertoires were released. The material from the prospective study consisted of cDNA or gDNA derived from T cells, B-cell-depleted T cells, or PBMCs. Where available, HLA class I and class II types were obtained from metadata supplied by the sample provider rather than from assay-based typing. Samples came from the ongoing ImmuneRACE study (first 160 participants) plus 1,254 subjects from 6 global collaborators. Nearly every sample came with metadata listing a de-identified subject ID, COVID-19 status, age in years and sex.

V lost 0 bases and J lost 3 bases, and the count of bases not matched to a germline gene is 8. The CDR3 starts with the cysteine, ends with the phenylalanine, and has 16 residues. CDR3 DNA only is kept here, 48 bases in frame from base 1. Based on the germline V gene, the CDR1 and CDR2 sequences are SGHRS and YFSETQ. TCRbeta CDR3 regions were amplified from genomic DNA using the immunoSEQ Assay, a bias-controlled multiplex PCR. The original methods were these. Within the assay, amplification of reference gene primers was used to estimate how many nucleated cells each sample contained. To quantify the absolute abundance of each unique TCRbeta CDR3 rearrangement, sequence reads were collapsed and filtered. For each sample, productive Simpson clonality was calculated as the square root of Simpson's diversity index over productive rearrangements. TCRdb stores this immuneACCESS table with in-frame sequences only. Part of the clones is absent; in the studies checked, under half of the shortfall reflects unresolved V genes, and no reason is known for the rest. V and J calls and clone size are given by that table; D and trimming were obtained from the DNA. The sample table shows 300,000 to 400,000 clones, and around nine tenths are seen once. The ten largest clones add up to 2.5% to 4% of the sample.

To note about this clone: Its antigen is not yet known. Per-base quality was not reported, and no clone a single base away is much larger than it.

Another Seattle source contributed samples from volunteer blood donors who had recovered from COVID-19. Each collaborating institution followed its own protocols to collect whole blood in K2EDTA tubes. Collaborator samples were shipped for TCRbeta analysis as frozen whole blood, isolated PBMCs, or DNA extracted from either sample type. Broader findings and caveats from the paper: The quantity of clinical and demographic metadata differed by source and by participant and was supplied without curation.

Sequencing was performed on peripheral blood. The TCR sequence derives from a woman under 30 who had recovered from COVID-19. The chain couples TRBV5-1 to TRBJ1-2; a stretch of 7 junction bases matches TRBD1. The CDR3 protein is CASSLVGGASDYGYTF. The nucleotide sequence reads TGCGCCAGCAGCTTGGTAGGGGGCGCTTCCGACTATGGCTACACCTTC.